The 28 T cell receptor beta chains in this list originate from one sample, sequenced in a study of T cells expressing NK-cell markers. TCRdb reprocessed the 5' RACE reads, keeping one entry per CDR3 protein, no DNA. The sample table includes tens of thousands of distinct CDR3 sequences. What was sequenced was blood T cells: a sorted CD56 or NKG2C T cell subset, CD4+ or CD8+ T cells, or bulk PBMC T cells (not recorded which). Source of these receptors: a woman between 18 and 70 years old in good health.

This sequence joins TRBV12-3 or TRBV12-4 and TRBJ2-5. The CDR3 contains 14 residues. The CDR3 region is CASSSVFAFETQYF.

The rearrangement uses TRBV9 and TRBJ2-3; TCRdb names TRBD2, which stays unverified in the absence of DNA. Germline V lookup: CDR1 SGDLS, CDR2 YYNGEE. The CDR3 extends over 18 amino acids. CDR3 in amino acids: CASSSPSGGGRSTDTQYF.

This CDR3 is CATSRDSSGIGYNEQFF. J is TRBJ2-1 and V is TRBV15; TCRdb outputs TRBD1, but without DNA this stays unchecked. This CDR3 is 17 amino acids long. Germline loops: CDR1 LNHNV, CDR2 YYDKDF (reference sequence).

This CDR3 reads CASSQVAENTGELFF. The J gene is TRBJ2-2, the V gene TRBV3-1; TCRdb outputs TRBD2, but without DNA this stays unchecked. The CDR3 spans 15 residues. CDR1 and CDR2 from the germline V gene are LGHDT and YNNKEL (reference sequence).

The rearrangement uses TRBV5-6 and TRBJ2-2. The length of the CDR3 is 14 residues. CDR1 is SGHDT, CDR2 YYEEEE, per germline. This CDR3 reads CASSLRRNTGELFF.

The chain has TRBV6-4 and TRBJ2-3; TCRdb indicates TRBD1, and absent DNA this call remains unverified. The germline CDR1 and CDR2 sequences are MRHNA and SNTAGT. The CDR3 length is 17 residues. CDR3 in amino acids: CASSDTGITGKVDTQYF.

The chain combines TRBV9 with TRBJ2-3; TCRdb reports TRBD2, a call that lacks DNA to check it against. This CDR3 spans 16 amino acids. Germline lookup yields CDR1 SGDLS and CDR2 YYNGEE. The CDR3 is CASSVDSRLNTDTQYF.

The chain has TRBV10-2 and TRBJ2-5. The CDR3 extends over 14 amino acids. Per the germline V gene, CDR1 is WSHSY and CDR2 is SAAADI. CDR3 region: CASSEPTGQETQYF.

The genes are TRBV5-1 and TRBJ2-3. Germline V gene lookup returns CDR1 SGHRS and CDR2 YFSETQ. This CDR3 has 16 amino acids. The CDR3: CASSLAVTVSTDTQYF.

The V and J genes are TRBV7-2 and TRBJ2-7; TCRdb's D call, TRBD1, is unchecked because there is no DNA. Germline V lookup: CDR1 SGHTA, CDR2 FQGNSA. The CDR3 runs 13 residues. This chain's CDR3 is CASSPGAYYEQYF.

The CDR3 here is CATSIKTQGRVDEKLFF. V usage is TRBV15 and J usage is TRBJ1-4; the D call from TCRdb, TRBD1, cannot be confirmed without DNA. CDR3 length: 17 amino acids. The germline CDR1 and CDR2 sequences are LNHNV and YYDKDF (reference sequence).

The chain is built from TRBV20-1 and TRBJ2-2. Per the germline V gene, CDR1 is DFQATT and CDR2 is SNEGSKA (reference sequence). There are 17 residues in the CDR3. The CDR3 is CSARDYRLGINTGELFF.

The chain links TRBV10-3 to TRBJ2-1; TCRdb designates TRBD1, a call that cannot be tested without DNA. This CDR3 has 12 residues. Germline CDR1 is ENHRY and CDR2 is SYGVKD. The chain's CDR3 is CATGQGGNEQFF.

The chain couples TRBV6-5 to TRBJ2-1; TCRdb's assignment of TRBD1 cannot be checked, as there is no DNA. The CDR3 totals 15 residues. The germline CDR1 and CDR2 sequences are MNHEY and SVGAGI. CDR3 loop: CASSYSQGADNEQFF.

This rearrangement joins TRBV7-7 to TRBJ2-1. CDR3 length equals 15 residues. Germline V CDR1 and CDR2: SSHAT, FNYEAQ (reference sequence). This chain's CDR3 is CASSPGRSSYNEQFF.

The rearrangement links TRBV13 to TRBJ2-5; TCRdb lists TRBD2, though no DNA is available to test this call. This CDR3 comprises 15 residues. Germline V gene sequence: CDR1 PRHDT, CDR2 FYEKMQ (reference sequence). This chain's CDR3 is CASSSTLARVETQYF.

This chain joins TRBV15 and TRBJ2-7; absent DNA, TCRdb's TRBD1 call cannot be checked. Germline CDR1 and CDR2: LNHNV and YYDKDF (reference sequence). This CDR3 has 14 residues. The CDR3 reads CATSRDLRGYEQYF.

V usage is TRBV27 and J usage is TRBJ2-2. The CDR3 has 14 amino acids. Germline CDR1 reads MNHEY; CDR2 reads SMNVEV (reference sequence). CDR3 in amino acids: CASSLIWPTGELFF.

The V gene is TRBV12-3 or TRBV12-4, the J gene TRBJ1-1; with no DNA, the TCRdb D assignment of TRBD1 cannot be verified. There are 14 residues in the CDR3. This chain's CDR3 is CASSLEGQGTEAFF.

The CDR3 sequence: CASSLGRGGRGHRDSSYEQYF. This chain joins TRBV28 and TRBJ2-7; the TCRdb call, TRBD1, lacks DNA for checking. Germline CDR1 MDHEN, CDR2 SYDVKM. This CDR3 is built from 21 residues.

The chain links TRBV9 to TRBJ2-1; TCRdb designates TRBD2, a call that cannot be tested without DNA. This CDR3 has 15 residues. CDR1 SGDLS and CDR2 YYNGEE come from the germline V gene. The CDR3 here is CASSPASGGASEQFF. Full variable domain (missing parts from reference TRBV9 and TRBJ2-1): DSGVTQTPKHLITATGQRVTLRCSPRSGDLSVYWYQQSLDQGLQFLIQYYNGEERAKGNILERFSAQQFPDLHSELNLSSLELGDSALYFCASSPASGGASEQFFGPGTRLTVL.

V and J are TRBV24-1 and TRBJ2-7; the TCRdb call, TRBD1, lacks DNA for checking. Germline loops: CDR1 KGHDR, CDR2 SFDVKD. There are 14 residues in the CDR3. CDR3 sequence: CATRVPGGVYEQYF.

The chain has TRBV28 and TRBJ2-7; TCRdb's D call of TRBD1 is untestable without DNA. The CDR3 totals 15 residues. CDR1 is MDHEN and CDR2 is SYDVKM in the germline V gene. The CDR3 sequence: CASSFFQGENYEQYF.

V and J are TRBV15 and TRBJ2-7; absent DNA, TCRdb's TRBD2 call cannot be checked. Germline V lookup: CDR1 LNHNV, CDR2 YYDKDF (reference sequence). This CDR3 is built from 18 residues. The CDR3 protein is CATSRDPPRLGTSYEQYF.

The genes are TRBV5-5 and TRBJ1-1. This CDR3 contains 13 residues. Germline V CDR1 and CDR2: SGHKS, YYEKEE (reference sequence). Here the CDR3 reads CASSLDVNTEAFF.

J is TRBJ2-7 and V is TRBV7-8. Germline V gene data show CDR1 as SGHVS and CDR2 as FQNEAQ. CDR3 size: 13 residues. CDR3 loop: CASSYTSSYEQYF. The full variable domain, its missing parts supplied by reference TRBV7-8 and TRBJ2-7, is GAGVSQSPRYKVAKRGQDVALRCDPISGHVSLFWYQQALGQGPEFLTYFQNEAQLDKSGLPSDRFFAERPEGSVSTLKIQRTQQEDSAVYLCASSYTSSYEQYFGPGTRLTVT.

The V and J genes are TRBV4-1 and TRBJ2-1. Germline V gives CDR1 MGHRA, CDR2 YSYEKL. CDR3 length equals 12 residues. The CDR3: CASSQEVNEQFF.

The chain joins TRBV27 to TRBJ2-1; checking the TCRdb D call of TRBD2 is not possible without DNA. This CDR3 is built from 14 residues. CDR1 and CDR2 from the germline V gene are MNHEY and SMNVEV (reference sequence). Here the CDR3 reads CASSLSRALREQFF.